These 20 T cell receptor beta chains came from one sample sequenced in a study of CXCR3-negative and CXCR3-positive naive CD8 T cells. The TRB libraries of cDNA were built by UMI-labeled 5' RACE. TCRdb reprocessed the 5' RACE reads and stores each CDR3 protein as one record, lacking DNA. Recorded for this sample: 80,000 to 100,000 distinct CDR3 sequences. Their recognized antigens are unknown. Study-level results: CXCR3-positive naive cells had more hydrophobic TRB CDR3s than CXCR3-negative naive cells.

The sample was naive CXCR3+ CD8+ T cells from blood. The subset here: CD45RO-CCR7+CD27+CD95- naive CD8+ T cells expressing CXCR3 (TNR3+). The receptors derive from a human donor in good health. Some clones in this sample may be carry-over from other donors' samples.

The chain joins TRBV29-1 to TRBJ2-7. The CDR3 has 13 amino acids. Germline V gene data show CDR1 as SQVTM and CDR2 as ANQGSEA. CDR3 in amino acids: CSVEVADVYEQYF.

The chain carries TRBV7-9 and TRBJ2-1; the TCRdb call, TRBD1, lacks DNA for checking. Germline CDR1 is SEHNR and CDR2 is FQNEAQ (reference sequence). This CDR3 contains 14 residues. CDR3 protein: CASSSGDNYNEQFF.

The V gene is TRBV24-1, the J gene TRBJ2-1. CDR1 KGHDR and CDR2 SFDVKD come from the germline V gene. This CDR3 has 12 amino acids. CDR3 region: CATSRNYNEQFF.

This chain joins TRBV29-1 and TRBJ2-3. Germline CDR1 and CDR2: SQVTM and ANQGSEA. The length of the CDR3 is 11 residues. The CDR3 is CSVDRSDTQYF.

This chain joins TRBV12-3 or TRBV12-4 and TRBJ1-1; TCRdb names TRBD1, which stays unverified in the absence of DNA. The CDR3 runs 16 residues. The CDR3 loop reads CASSWVEPGTNTEAFF.

J is TRBJ2-2 and V is TRBV6-2 or TRBV6-3; no DNA is available, so the TRBD2 call from TCRdb remains unchecked. This CDR3 has 16 residues. The V gene's germline CDR1 is MNHEY and CDR2 SVGEGT. This chain's CDR3 is CASSLALAGGSGELFF.

The V and J genes are TRBV5-1 and TRBJ2-7. CDR3 size: 14 residues. Germline V gene sequence: CDR1 SGHRS, CDR2 YFSETQ. The CDR3 here is CASSFAGDSYEQYF.

The V call is TRBV11-2, the J call TRBJ2-5; TCRdb outputs TRBD1, but without DNA this stays unchecked. Germline CDR1 SGHAT, CDR2 FQNNGV. This CDR3 region has 16 residues. CDR3 region: CASSLARGDPSETQYF.

V gene TRBV18 combines with J gene TRBJ1-5. CDR1 and CDR2 from the germline V gene are KGHSH and LQKENI. This CDR3 contains 18 residues. Here the CDR3 reads CASSPGPTTDYSNQPQHF.

The rearrangement links TRBV12-3 or TRBV12-4 to TRBJ2-3; the TCRdb call, TRBD1, lacks DNA for checking. The CDR3 is 13 amino acids. The CDR3 reads CASMRTGTDTQYF.

The CDR3 loop reads CASSGRDGTYEQYF. The chain has TRBV5-1 and TRBJ2-7; TCRdb outputs TRBD1, but without DNA this stays unchecked. CDR3 length equals 14 residues. Germline assignment: CDR1 SGHRS and CDR2 YFSETQ.

The chain recombines TRBV10-3 with TRBJ2-3; checking the TCRdb D call of TRBD2 is not possible without DNA. The CDR3 is made up of 15 amino acids. Looked up from germline, CDR1 is ENHRY and CDR2 is SYGVKD. The CDR3 sequence: CAISGGSRGTDTQYF.

CDR3 sequence reads: CASSSDTRGLAGNEQFF. The chain employs TRBV28 and TRBJ2-1; the D gene TCRdb calls, TRBD2, cannot be checked with no DNA. CDR3 length: 17 amino acids. Germline V gives CDR1 MDHEN, CDR2 SYDVKM.

The chain has TRBV28 and TRBJ1-1. The CDR3 loop spans 14 amino acids. CDR1 is MDHEN, CDR2 SYDVKM, per germline. The CDR3 is CASSSFTPNTEAFF.

The chain carries TRBV28 and TRBJ2-1; TCRdb lists TRBD1, though no DNA is available to test this call. The CDR3 extends over 14 amino acids. CDR1 and CDR2 (germline): MDHEN, SYDVKM. This CDR3 reads CATSSGAGYNEQFF. The complete variable domain, with remaining parts taken from reference TRBV28 and TRBJ2-1, reads DVKVTQSSRYLVKRTGEKVFLECVQDMDHENMFWYRQDPGLGLRLIYFSYDVKMKEKGDIPEGYSVSREKKERFSLILESASTNQTSMYLCATSSGAGYNEQFFGPGTRLTVL.

The gene calls are TRBV9 and TRBJ2-3; TCRdb names TRBD1, which stays unverified in the absence of DNA. CDR3 length equals 16 residues. Germline values: CDR1 SGDLS, CDR2 YYNGEE. The CDR3: CASSPLGGQLTDTQYF.

The rearrangement links TRBV15 to TRBJ1-6. From germline, CDR1 is LNHNV and CDR2 YYDKDF (reference sequence). This CDR3 comprises 17 residues. CDR3 in amino acids: CATSRDRKSSYNSPLHF.

The rearrangement joins TRBV4-3 to TRBJ2-1; lacking DNA, the TRBD1 call made by TCRdb goes unchecked. Germline loops: CDR1 LGHNA, CDR2 YSLEER. This CDR3 has 17 residues. CDR3: CASSHPRGSSSYNEQFF.

This rearrangement joins TRBV6-5 to TRBJ2-7. CDR1 is MNHEY and CDR2 is SVGAGI in the germline V gene. CDR3 length equals 15 residues. CDR3 protein: CASSYSNNPANEQYF.

The chain couples TRBV3-1 to TRBJ2-1; TCRdb returns TRBD2, unconfirmable since there is no DNA. This CDR3 comprises 17 residues. In germline, CDR1 is LGHDT, CDR2 YNNKEL (reference sequence). The CDR3 spells CASSQESASGRIWEQFF.